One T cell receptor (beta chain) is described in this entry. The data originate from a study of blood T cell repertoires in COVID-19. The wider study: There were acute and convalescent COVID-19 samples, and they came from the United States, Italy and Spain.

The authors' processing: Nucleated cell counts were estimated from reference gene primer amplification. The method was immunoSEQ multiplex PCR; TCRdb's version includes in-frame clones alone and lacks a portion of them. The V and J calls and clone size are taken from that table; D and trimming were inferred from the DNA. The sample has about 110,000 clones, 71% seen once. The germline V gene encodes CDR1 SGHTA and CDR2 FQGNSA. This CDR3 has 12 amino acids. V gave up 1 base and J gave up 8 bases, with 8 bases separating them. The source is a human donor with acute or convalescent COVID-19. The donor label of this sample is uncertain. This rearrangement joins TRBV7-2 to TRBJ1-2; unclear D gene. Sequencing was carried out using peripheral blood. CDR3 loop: CASSLGTRGYTF. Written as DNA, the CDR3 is TGTGCCAGCAGCTTAGGGACTAGGGGCTACACCTTC.